The following is a T cell receptor (beta chain) sequence with its context. Its target is unknown. This sample is drawn from a study of T cell repertoires in cytomegalovirus infection. At the level of the study: A matching HLA type, together with CMV infection, was signaled by public TCR beta signatures.

The germline gives CDR1 LNHDA, CDR2 SQIVND (reference sequence). Unmatched junction bases numbered 14, after V lost 5 bases and J lost 7 bases. The CDR3 totals 16 residues. One entry per CDR3 protein, called by TCRdb with MiXCR from the reads. This sample carries fewer than 650,000 distinct CDR3 sequences, 40% of them seen once, and the ten largest clones take over 45%. The chain uses TRBV19 and TRBJ1-5; 7 nucleotides agree with TRBD1. Material: cultured PBMCs, obtained from culture after CMV antigen stimulation. This TCR was sampled from a human donor in good health (CMV status not recorded). Some clones in this sample may be carry-over from other donors' samples. CDR3 in amino acids: CASSRTTGERGQPQHF. Written as DNA, the CDR3 is TGTGCCAGTAGTCGAACTACAGGGGAAAGAGGGCAGCCCCAGCATTTT.